The 14 T cell receptor beta chains presented below share a single source sample, sequenced in a study of blood T cell repertoires in COVID-19 (dated by TCRdb to between 2020 and 2021). Libraries were built with the immunoSEQ multiplex PCR assay. In TCRdb, the immuneACCESS table is reduced to in-frame sequences with V and J assigned. These tables do not hold every clone; where another copy was compared, an unresolved V gene accounts for under half, and the others remain unexplained. The sample includes 130,000 to 150,000 clones, with more than 75% observed a single time. Of the sample, about 4.1% falls within the top ten clones. Specimen: peripheral blood. The receptors shown here come from a woman aged 40 to 50 with acute or convalescent COVID-19.

V and J are TRBV3-1 (or the pseudogene TRBV3-2) and TRBJ1-2; D unclear. The CDR3 is 11 amino acids. The germline V gene encodes CDR1 LGHDT and CDR2 YNNKEL (reference sequence). V was clipped by 6 bases and J by 11 bases, with 13 bases between them. The DNA of the CDR3 is TGTGCCAGCAGGTCGGGTCTAACTTACACCTTC. This encodes CASRSGLTYTF.

This sequence joins TRBV10-1 and TRBJ1-5; 7 bases line up with TRBD1. The CDR3 is 18 residues long. Germline values: CDR1 WNHNN, CDR2 SYGVQD (reference sequence). After removal of 8 bases from V and 1 base from J, the junction contained 17 bases not matched to a gene. CDR3 DNA: TGCGCCAGCCCTATATATCTACGAGGGACAGTAAGCAATCAGCCCCAGCATTTT. This sequence encodes CASPIYLRGTVSNQPQHF.

The genes are TRBV11-2 and TRBJ2-1; possibly TRBD1 for D (6 bases). With 1 base removed from V and 5 bases from J, the gap between germline ends came to 15 bases. Germline V CDR1 and CDR2: SGHAT, FQNNGV. This CDR3 is built from 16 residues. For the CDR3, the DNA is TGTGCCAGCAGCTTAGTTGGGGGCCAAGTTCACAATGAGCAGTTCTTC. Protein: CASSLVGGQVHNEQFF.

The chain carries TRBV5-1 and TRBJ2-2; D possibly corresponds to TRBD2 (6 bases). CDR1 and CDR2 (germline): SGHRS, YFSETQ. This CDR3 contains 18 residues. Trimming stripped 1 base from V and 5 bases from J, with 21 bases between. Here the CDR3 reads CASSLLAPTGKWTGELFF. CDR3 nucleotide sequence: TGCGCCAGCAGCTTGCTAGCGCCTACGGGGAAGTGGACCGGGGAGCTGTTTTTT.

The V gene is TRBV27, the J gene TRBJ1-2, with 8 bases aligning to TRBD1. V gave up 8 bases and J gave up 6 bases; unmatched junction bases: 8. CDR3 size: 13 residues. Looked up from germline, CDR1 is MNHEY and CDR2 is SMNVEV (reference sequence). The CDR3 bases are TGTGCCAGCGGCCAGACAGGGGCCAATGGCTACACCTTC. Translating it yields CASGQTGANGYTF.

CDR3 amino acids: CASSLAGGIETQYF. Here the CDR3 DNA reads TGCGCCAGCAGTTTAGCGGGGGGGATAGAGACCCAGTACTTC. This sequence joins TRBV5-1 and TRBJ2-5; 11 nucleotides line up with TRBD2. Trimming at V came to 5 bases and at J to 4 bases, leaving 4 bases not matched to a gene. The germline CDR1 and CDR2 sequences are SGHRS and YFSETQ. The CDR3 has 14 residues.

This clone has just a few counts. V is TRBV28 and J is TRBJ1-5; D is perhaps TRBD1 (6 bases). The V gene's germline CDR1 is MDHEN and CDR2 SYDVKM. Trimming took 4 bases from V and 0 from J, leaving 19 bases between them. This CDR3 region has 18 residues. This CDR3 is CASSSPWYRAGSNQPQHF. CDR3 bases: TGTGCCAGCAGTTCCCCCTGGTACAGGGCGGGTAGCAATCAGCCCCAGCATTTT.

The V and J genes are TRBV18 and TRBJ2-7; TRBD1 agrees at 12 bases. Unmatched junction bases numbered 6, after V lost 2 bases and J lost 7 bases. Germline CDR1 and CDR2: KGHSH and LQKENI. The CDR3 is 15 amino acids. In DNA, the CDR3 is TGTGCCAGCTCACCAACGGGACAGGGGGCTCAAGAGCAGTACTTC. This translates into CASSPTGQGAQEQYF.

The chain uses TRBV7-2 and TRBJ2-7; 14 bases fit TRBD2. V shed 4 bases, J shed 3 bases, and the junction held 2 bases outside the gene matches. Germline V gene lookup returns CDR1 SGHTA and CDR2 FQGNSA. This CDR3 is built from 15 residues. The CDR3: CASSSGTSGSYEQYF. Written as DNA, the CDR3 is TGTGCCAGCAGCTCAGGGACTAGCGGGAGCTACGAGCAGTACTTC.

This chain joins TRBV11-2 and TRBJ1-1, with TRBD1 as a possible D gene (5 bases). V lost 4 bases and J lost 11, with 14 bases in between. The CDR3 sequence is 12 residues long. CDR1 and CDR2 from the germline V gene are SGHAT and FQNNGV. The CDR3 DNA follows: TGTGCCAGCAGCTCCCTCAGGGTCGGGGCTTTCTTT. It specifies CASSSLRVGAFF.

This rearrangement joins TRBV10-3 to TRBJ2-7; the match to TRBD1 covers 8 bases. The CDR3 is 15 amino acids. Germline CDR1 ENHRY, CDR2 SYGVKD. V lost 2 bases and J lost 0; bases outside the gene matches: 3. CDR3 loop: CAISEEGQASYEQYF. The DNA for the CDR3 is TGTGCCATCAGTGAGGAGGGACAGGCCTCCTACGAGCAGTACTTC.

The rearrangement uses TRBV7-6 and TRBJ1-5; D is uncertain. Germline V gene sequence: CDR1 SGHVS, CDR2 FNYEAQ. Trimming cost V 4 bases and J 7 bases, with 14 bases left between them. The CDR3 has 14 amino acids. The CDR3 bases are TGTGCCAGCAGCTCTCAAATGGCGGGACAGCCCCAGCATTTT. It specifies CASSSQMAGQPQHF.

This rearrangement joins TRBV7-3 to TRBJ2-1; 13 bases map to TRBD2. V lost 5 bases, J lost 9 bases, and 16 bases stayed unmatched. The germline gives CDR1 SGHTA, CDR2 FQGTGA. The CDR3 totals 18 residues. CDR3 residues: CASSPTGGLAGRVGEQFF. In DNA, the CDR3 is TGTGCCAGCAGCCCAACAGGGGGACTAGCGGGGAGGGTAGGTGAGCAGTTCTTC.

This clone was observed once. The CDR3 DNA follows: TGTGCCAGCAGACCGTCGGGACTAGCGGGTGTTAATGAGCAGTTCTTC. This codes for CASRPSGLAGVNEQFF. The rearrangement links TRBV7-6 to TRBJ2-1; 12 bases map to TRBD2. Germline loops: CDR1 SGHVS, CDR2 FNYEAQ. The trim removed 6 bases at V and 7 bases at J, leaving 10 bases unmatched. The CDR3 consists of 16 residues.